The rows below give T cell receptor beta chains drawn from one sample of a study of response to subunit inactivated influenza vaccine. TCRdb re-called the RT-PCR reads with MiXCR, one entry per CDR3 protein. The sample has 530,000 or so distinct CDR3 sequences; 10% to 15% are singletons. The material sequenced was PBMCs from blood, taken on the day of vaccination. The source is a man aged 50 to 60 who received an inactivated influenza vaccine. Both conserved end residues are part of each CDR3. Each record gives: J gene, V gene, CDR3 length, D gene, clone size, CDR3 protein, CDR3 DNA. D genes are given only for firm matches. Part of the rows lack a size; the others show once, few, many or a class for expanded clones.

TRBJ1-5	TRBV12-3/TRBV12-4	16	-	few	CASSLSQAGSNQPQHF	TGTGCCAGCAGCCTATCACAGGCAGGTAGCAATCAGCCCCAGCATTTT
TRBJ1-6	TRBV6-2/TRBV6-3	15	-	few	CATTRGGTYNSPLHF	TGTGCCACCACCCGCGGGGGGACCTATAATTCACCCCTCCACTTT
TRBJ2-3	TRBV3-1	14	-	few	CASSQSGGTDTQYF	TGTGCCAGCAGCCAATCCGGGGGCACAGATACGCAGTATTTT
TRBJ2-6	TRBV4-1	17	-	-	CASSQAPPGSGANVLTF	TGCGCCAGCAGCCAAGCCCCTCCCGGGTCTGGGGCCAACGTCCTGACTTTC
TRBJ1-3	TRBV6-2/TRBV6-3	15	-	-	CASSLTPETGNTIYF	TGTGCCAGCAGTCTTACACCGGAAACTGGAAACACCATATATTTT
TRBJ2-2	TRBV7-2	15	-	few	CASSPPLISTGELFF	TGTGCCAGCAGCCCCCCCCTCATCTCGACCGGGGAGCTGTTTTTT
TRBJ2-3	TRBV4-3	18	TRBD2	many	CASSQEFFSGGATDTQYF	TGCGCCAGCAGCCAAGAATTTTTTAGCGGGGGAGCTACAGATACGCAGTATTTT
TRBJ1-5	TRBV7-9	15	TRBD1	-	CASSGGQGAFQPQHF	TGTGCCAGCAGCGGGGGGCAGGGGGCTTTCCAGCCCCAGCATTTT
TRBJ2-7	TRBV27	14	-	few	CASSRGVVGYEQYF	TGTGCCAGCTCCAGGGGTGTCGTAGGCTACGAGCAGTACTTC
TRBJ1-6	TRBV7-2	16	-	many	CASSPSWGHYNSPLHF	TGTGCCAGCAGCCCAAGTTGGGGACACTATAATTCACCCCTCCACTTT
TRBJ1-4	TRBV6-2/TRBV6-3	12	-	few	CASSHSTEKLFF	TGTGCCAGCAGTCATTCTACGGAGAAACTGTTTTTT
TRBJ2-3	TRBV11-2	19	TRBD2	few	CASSLDGLAGGSVADTQYF	TGTGCCAGCAGCTTAGACGGACTAGCGGGAGGATCGGTTGCAGATACGCAGTATTTT
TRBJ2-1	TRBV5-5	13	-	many	CASSLPSYNEQFF	TGTGCCAGCAGCCTGCCATCCTACAATGAGCAGTTCTTC
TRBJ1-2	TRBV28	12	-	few	CASRSRIYGYTF	TGTGCCAGCAGGAGTCGGATCTATGGCTACACCTTC
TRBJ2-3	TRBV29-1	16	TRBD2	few	CSAAGGSSGGTDTQYF	TGCAGCGCCGCCGGCGGGTCTAGCGGGGGCACAGATACGCAGTATTTT
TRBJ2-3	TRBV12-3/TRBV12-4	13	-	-	CASTTDSTDTQYF	TGTGCCAGCACTACGGACAGCACAGATACGCAGTATTTT
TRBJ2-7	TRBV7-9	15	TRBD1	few	CASSFRTGGSYEQYF	TGTGCCAGCAGCTTCAGGACAGGGGGCTCCTACGAGCAGTACTTC
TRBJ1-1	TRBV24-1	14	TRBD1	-	CATRDEGARSEAFF	TGTGCCACCCGCGATGAGGGGGCGCGGTCTGAAGCTTTCTTT
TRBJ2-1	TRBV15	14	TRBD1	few	CATSRDRVVNEQFF	TGTGCCACCAGCAGGGACAGGGTCGTCAATGAGCAGTTCTTC
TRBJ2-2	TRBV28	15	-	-	CASSFLTENTGELFF	TGTGCCAGCAGTTTCCTTACAGAGAACACCGGGGAGCTGTTTTTT
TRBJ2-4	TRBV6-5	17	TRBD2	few	CASSYRSGSGTKNIQYF	TGTGCCAGCAGTTACCGTAGCGGGAGCGGGACCAAAAACATTCAGTACTTC
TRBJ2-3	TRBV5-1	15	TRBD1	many	CASSFGDRDTDTQYF	TGCGCCAGCAGCTTTGGGGACAGGGATACAGATACGCAGTATTTT
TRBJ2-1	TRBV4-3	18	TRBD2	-	CASSQGRSGASSYNEQFF	TGCGCCAGCAGCCAGGGTCGTAGCGGGGCGAGCTCCTACAATGAGCAGTTCTTC
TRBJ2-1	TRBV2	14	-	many	CASSGTTLYNEQFF	TGTGCCAGCAGTGGGACTACTTTATACAATGAGCAGTTCTTC
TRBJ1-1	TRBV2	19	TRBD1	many	CASSEIALDRGLENTEAFF	TGTGCCAGCAGTGAGATAGCGTTGGACAGGGGGCTGGAGAACACTGAAGCTTTCTTT
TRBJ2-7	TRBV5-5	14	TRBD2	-	CASSLTLAGDEQYF	TGTGCCAGCAGCTTGACACTAGCGGGAGACGAGCAGTACTTC
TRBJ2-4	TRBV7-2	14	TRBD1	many	CASSPQRQGNIQYF	TGTGCCAGCAGCCCCCAAAGACAGGGCAACATTCAGTACTTC
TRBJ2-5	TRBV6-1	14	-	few	CASSPGRLQETQYF	TGTGCCAGCAGTCCGGGGCGGTTACAAGAGACCCAGTACTTC
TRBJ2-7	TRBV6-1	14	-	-	CASISRDGPYEQYF	TGTGCCAGCATATCCCGGGACGGACCCTACGAGCAGTACTTC
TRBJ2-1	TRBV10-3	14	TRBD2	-	CAIWASGTNNEQFF	TGTGCCATCTGGGCTAGCGGGACCAACAATGAGCAGTTCTTC
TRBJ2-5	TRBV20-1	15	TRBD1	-	CSANPGQGSQETQYF	TGCAGTGCTAACCCGGGACAGGGGAGCCAAGAGACCCAGTACTTC
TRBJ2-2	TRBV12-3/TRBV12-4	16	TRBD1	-	CASSLQGAAVSGELFF	TGTGCCAGCAGCCTACAGGGGGCGGCTGTTAGCGGGGAGCTGTTTTTT
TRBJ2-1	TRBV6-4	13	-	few	CASSDGPINEQFF	TGTGCCAGCAGTGACGGCCCTATAAATGAGCAGTTCTTC
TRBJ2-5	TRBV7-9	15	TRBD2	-	CASRRGGNGPETQYF	TGTGCCAGCAGACGGGGAGGGAATGGTCCAGAGACCCAGTACTTC
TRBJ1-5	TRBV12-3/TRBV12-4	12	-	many	CASSSGNQPQHF	TGTGCCAGCAGTTCTGGCAATCAGCCCCAGCATTTT
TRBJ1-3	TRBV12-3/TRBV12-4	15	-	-	CASSSLVGRGNTIYF	TGTGCCAGCAGCTCCTTGGTAGGGCGCGGAAACACCATATATTTT
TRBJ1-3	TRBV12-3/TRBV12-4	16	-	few	CASSLGLSFAGNTIYF	TGTGCCAGCAGTTTAGGTCTCAGTTTTGCTGGAAACACCATATATTTT
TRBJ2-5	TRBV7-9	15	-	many	CASSLGGDYQETQYF	TGTGCCAGCAGCTTAGGTGGGGACTACCAAGAGACCCAGTACTTC